This TCR beta chain is from a study of Ad26.COV2.S vaccination and SARS-CoV-2 variants. In the study overall: Participant was drawn from the COV1001 Ad26.COV2.S trial arm.

V lost 7 bases and J lost 5; bases outside the gene matches: 8. This CDR3 has 15 amino acids. A word on this clone: Antigen unknown.

Measured with immunoSEQ multiplex PCR; TCRdb has only the in-frame clones, and not every one. The data show approximately 420,000 clones, approximately 88% seen once. Overall study results and limits: Post-vaccination spike-specific CD8+ and CD4+ T cell responses reportedly had substantial breadth.

Treatment specified: about 20 received Ad26.COV2.S at low or high dose, single or two shots; about 5 received placebo; per-sample allocation not given. The samples were gathered on day 63 after the first injection of vaccine or placebo. Vaccine was an Ad26 vector expressing Wuhan-strain SARS-CoV-2 spike. Sequenced here: peripheral blood, sampled in a trial of Ad26.COV2.S vaccine versus placebo. This receptor was identified in a person aged 18-65 years who received the Ad26.COV2.S COVID-19 vaccine or a placebo. The chain recombines TRBV23-1 with TRBJ2-1, with TRBD1 matching over 10 bases. TRBV23-1 is designated an ORF whose function remains uncertain. In DNA form, the CDR3 reads TGCGCCAGCATTTCAGACAGGGGGCGTAACAATGAGCAGTTCTTC. Protein product: CASISDRGRNNEQFF.